This TCR beta chain comes out of a study of blood T cell repertoires in COVID-19. On the study more broadly: The United States, Italy and Spain supplied acute and convalescent COVID-19 samples. The cDNA or gDNA used as material had been derived from T cells, B-cell-depleted T cells, or PBMCs.

Authors' processing steps: Nucleated cell counts were estimated from reference gene primer amplification. TCRdb keeps only in-frame clones here, not all; method: immunoSEQ multiplex PCR. The V and J calls and clone size come from that table; D and trimming were worked out from the DNA. The sample has 150,000 to 200,000 clones; roughly 89% are singletons. This TCR was sampled from a woman aged 18-29 years who had recovered from COVID-19. The sequenced material came from peripheral blood.

The CDR3 reads CASSLGTGASSGNTIYF. The CDR3 DNA reads as TGTGCCAGCAGCCTAGGGACAGGGGCAAGCTCTGGAAACACCATATATTTT. The chain has TRBV5-4 and TRBJ1-3; 10 nucleotides match TRBD1. Germline V CDR1 and CDR2: SGHNT, YYREEE (reference sequence). The CDR3 spans 17 residues. Losses at the gene ends were 4 bases for V and 0 bases for J; bases not matched to a gene: 7.